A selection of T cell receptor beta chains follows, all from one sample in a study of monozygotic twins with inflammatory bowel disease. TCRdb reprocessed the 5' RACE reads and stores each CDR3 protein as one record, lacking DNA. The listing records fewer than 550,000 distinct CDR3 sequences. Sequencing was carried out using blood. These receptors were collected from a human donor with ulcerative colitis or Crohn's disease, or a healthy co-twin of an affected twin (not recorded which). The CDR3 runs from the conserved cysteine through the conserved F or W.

CDR3aa: CASSFLGDNEQFF
j_gene: TRBJ2-1
v_gene: TRBV5-1

CDR3aa: CAISESWSGTGTSYGYTF
j_gene: TRBJ1-2
v_gene: TRBV10-3

CDR3aa: CASSQVRTSGRRTQYF
j_gene: TRBJ2-5
v_gene: TRBV4-3

CDR3aa: CSAGRGVSREQFF
j_gene: TRBJ2-1
v_gene: TRBV20-1

CDR3aa: CASSLVSGTLLNTEAFF
j_gene: TRBJ1-1
v_gene: TRBV5-1

CDR3aa: CASSWTSAGELFF
j_gene: TRBJ2-2
v_gene: TRBV4-1

CDR3aa: CASSFLRDTEAFF
j_gene: TRBJ1-1
v_gene: TRBV7-9

CDR3aa: CASSLGQGPLYEQYF
j_gene: TRBJ2-7
v_gene: TRBV9

CDR3aa: CASSSYPGHRYTF
j_gene: TRBJ1-2
v_gene: TRBV11-2

CDR3aa: CSRKFSSSSYEQYF
j_gene: TRBJ2-7
v_gene: TRBV20-1

CDR3aa: CASSHGRNTGELFF
j_gene: TRBJ2-2
v_gene: TRBV3-1

CDR3aa: CASSLSIRGVEQFF
j_gene: TRBJ2-1
v_gene: TRBV27

CDR3aa: CAISESTGRETQYF
j_gene: TRBJ2-5
v_gene: TRBV10-3

CDR3aa: CASSVLGGLATRETQYF
j_gene: TRBJ2-5
v_gene: TRBV12-3/TRBV12-4

CDR3aa: CASSLGRFQGGADTQYF
j_gene: TRBJ2-3
v_gene: TRBV7-2

CDR3aa: CSANVLADNTGELFF
j_gene: TRBJ2-2
v_gene: TRBV20-1

CDR3aa: CASSPEFGRDPRTDTQYF
j_gene: TRBJ2-3
v_gene: TRBV18

CDR3aa: CASSQYGQSSYNEQFF
j_gene: TRBJ2-1
v_gene: TRBV6-2/TRBV6-3

CDR3aa: CSAVRDSGNTIYF
j_gene: TRBJ1-3
v_gene: TRBV20-1

CDR3aa: CAISRQSSNTEAFF
j_gene: TRBJ1-1
v_gene: TRBV10-3